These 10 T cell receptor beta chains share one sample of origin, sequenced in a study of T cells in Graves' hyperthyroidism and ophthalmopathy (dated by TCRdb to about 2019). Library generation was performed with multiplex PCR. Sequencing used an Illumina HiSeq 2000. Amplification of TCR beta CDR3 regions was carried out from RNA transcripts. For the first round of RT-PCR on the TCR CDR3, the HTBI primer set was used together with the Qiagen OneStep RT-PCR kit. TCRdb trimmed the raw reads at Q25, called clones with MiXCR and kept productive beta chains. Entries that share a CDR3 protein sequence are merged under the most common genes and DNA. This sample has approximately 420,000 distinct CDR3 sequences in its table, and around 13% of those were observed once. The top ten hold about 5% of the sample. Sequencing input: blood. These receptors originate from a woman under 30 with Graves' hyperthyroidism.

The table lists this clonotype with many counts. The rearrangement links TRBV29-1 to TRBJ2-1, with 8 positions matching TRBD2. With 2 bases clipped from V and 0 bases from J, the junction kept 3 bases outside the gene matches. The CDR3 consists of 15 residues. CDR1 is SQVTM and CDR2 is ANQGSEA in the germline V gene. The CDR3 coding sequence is TGCAGCGTTGAACCTAGCGGGCACTCCTACAATGAGCAGTTCTTC. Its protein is CSVEPSGHSYNEQFF.

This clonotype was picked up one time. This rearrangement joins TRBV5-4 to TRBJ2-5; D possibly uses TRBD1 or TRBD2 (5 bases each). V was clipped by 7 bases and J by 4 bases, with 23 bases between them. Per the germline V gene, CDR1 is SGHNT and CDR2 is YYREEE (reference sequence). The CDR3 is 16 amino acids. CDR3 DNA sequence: TGTGCCAGCTTCACGTCTCGGGGACGGGGCCGAGAGACCCAGTACTTC. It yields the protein CASFTSRGRGRETQYF.

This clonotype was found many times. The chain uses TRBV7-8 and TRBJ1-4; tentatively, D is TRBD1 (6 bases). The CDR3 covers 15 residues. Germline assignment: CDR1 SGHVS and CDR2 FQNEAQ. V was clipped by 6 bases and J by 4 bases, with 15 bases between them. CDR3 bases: TGTGCCAGCAGGAGCACAGGGTTCATTAATGAAAAACTGTTTTTT. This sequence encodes CASRSTGFINEKLFF.

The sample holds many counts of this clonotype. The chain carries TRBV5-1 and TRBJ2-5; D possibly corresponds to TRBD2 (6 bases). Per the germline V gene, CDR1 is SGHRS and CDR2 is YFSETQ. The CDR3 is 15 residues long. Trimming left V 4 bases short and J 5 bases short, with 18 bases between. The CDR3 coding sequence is TGCGCCAGCAGCCGTAGGGACTCCCAAATTGAGACCCAGTACTTC. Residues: CASSRRDSQIETQYF.

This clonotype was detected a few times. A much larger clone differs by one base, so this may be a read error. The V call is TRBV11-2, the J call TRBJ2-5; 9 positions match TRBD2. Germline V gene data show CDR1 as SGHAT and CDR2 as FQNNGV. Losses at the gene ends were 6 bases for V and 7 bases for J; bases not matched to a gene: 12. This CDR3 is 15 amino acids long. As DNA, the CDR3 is TGTGCCAGCAGTGCGGGGGGGCTACTGGGAGGGACCCAGTACTTC. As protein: CASSAGGLLGGTQYF. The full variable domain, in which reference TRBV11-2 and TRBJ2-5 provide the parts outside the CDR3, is EAGVAQSPRYKIIEKRQSVAFWCNPISGHATLYWYQQILGQGPKLLIQFQNNGVVDDSQLPKDRFSAERLKGVDSTLKIQPAKLEDSAVYLCASSAGGLLGGTQYFGPGTRLLVL.

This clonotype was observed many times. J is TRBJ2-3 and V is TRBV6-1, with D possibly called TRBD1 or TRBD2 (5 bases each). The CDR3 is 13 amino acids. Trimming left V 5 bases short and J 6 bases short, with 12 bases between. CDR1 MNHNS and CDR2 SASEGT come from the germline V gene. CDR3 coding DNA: TGTGCCAGCAGTTTGGGGACCCCGGATACGCAGTATTTT. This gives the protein CASSLGTPDTQYF.

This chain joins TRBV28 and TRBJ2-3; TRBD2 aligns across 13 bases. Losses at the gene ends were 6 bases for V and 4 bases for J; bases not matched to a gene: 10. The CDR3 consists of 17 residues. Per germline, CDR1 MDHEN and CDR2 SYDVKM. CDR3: CASRAAGLAGRADTQYF. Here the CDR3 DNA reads TGTGCCAGCAGAGCAGCGGGACTAGCGGGAAGGGCAGATACGCAGTATTTT.

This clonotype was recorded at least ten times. The CDR3 protein is CASSPANTGELFF. As DNA, the CDR3 is TGTGCCAGCAGCCCCGCGAACACCGGGGAGCTGTTTTTT. The chain combines TRBV7-2 with TRBJ2-2, with D unresolved. Germline V CDR1 and CDR2: SGHTA, FQGNSA. V gave up 5 bases and J gave up 0 bases, with 4 bases separating them. The CDR3 covers 13 residues.

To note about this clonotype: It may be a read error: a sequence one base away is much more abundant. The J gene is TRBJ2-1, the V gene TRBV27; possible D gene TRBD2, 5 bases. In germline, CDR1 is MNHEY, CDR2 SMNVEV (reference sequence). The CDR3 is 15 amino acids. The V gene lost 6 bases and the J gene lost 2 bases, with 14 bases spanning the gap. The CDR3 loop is CASSPGVNTYNEQFF. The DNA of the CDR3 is TGTGCCAGCAGCCCCGGGGTTAACACCTACAATGAGCAGTTCTTC.

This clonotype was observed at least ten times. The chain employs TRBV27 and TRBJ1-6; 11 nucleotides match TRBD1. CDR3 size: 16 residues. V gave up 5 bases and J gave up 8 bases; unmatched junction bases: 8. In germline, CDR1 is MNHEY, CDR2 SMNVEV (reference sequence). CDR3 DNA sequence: TGTGCCAGCAGTCCATGGACAGGGGGCGGTGATTCACCCCTCCACTTT. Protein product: CASSPWTGGGDSPLHF.